This TCR beta chain was sequenced during a study of T cells in Graves' hyperthyroidism and ophthalmopathy. Trimming removed 0 bases from V and 1 base from J, with 12 bases in between. Germline CDR1 LGHNA, CDR2 YNFKEQ. The CDR3 length is 16 residues. Amplified TCR beta CDR3 regions came from RNA transcripts. TCR CDR3 regions were first amplified by RT-PCR with HTBI primers. TCRdb recomputed calls from the multiplex PCR reads with MiXCR, one row per CDR3 protein. The sample consists of 450,000 to 550,000 distinct CDR3 sequences, 24% of them appearing once. The TCR originated in a woman in her twenties or thirties with Graves' ophthalmopathy. The chain recombines TRBV4-2 with TRBJ1-1; D remains unclear. Sequenced material: blood. The CDR3 DNA reads TGTGCCAGCAGCCAAGATGGACCAATAGGGAACACTGAAGCTTTCTTT. This translates into CASSQDGPIGNTEAFF.